Presented here are 15 T cell receptor beta chains from one specimen sequenced in a study of blood T cell repertoires in COVID-19. Sequenced by immunoSEQ multiplex PCR; TCRdb stores in-frame clones only, minus some. Of a few hundred thousand clones detected, about nine tenths appear once; the ten largest clones hold roughly 2.3%. Specimen: peripheral blood. These receptors all come from a man aged 18-30 years with active or convalescent COVID-19.

The chain links TRBV10-1 to TRBJ2-1; 14 bases line up with TRBD2. Germline V gene lookup returns CDR1 WNHNN and CDR2 SYGVQD (reference sequence). The junction had 4 bases not matched to a gene; V was cut back by 6 bases and J by 6 bases. CDR3 length: 15 residues. This CDR3 is CASRSGTSGSNEQFF. CDR3 DNA: TGCGCCAGCAGATCCGGGACTAGCGGGAGCAATGAGCAGTTCTTC.

The gene calls are TRBV9 and TRBJ2-7, with 9 nucleotides matching TRBD1. V trimming: 4 bases; J trimming: 1 base; junction bases outside the gene matches: 6. Per germline, CDR1 SGDLS and CDR2 YYNGEE. The CDR3 runs to 15 residues. The CDR3 spells CASSRGGQGSYEQYF. In nucleotides, the CDR3 is TGTGCCAGCAGCCGTGGGGGACAGGGATCCTACGAGCAGTACTTC.

The gene calls are TRBV6-2 or TRBV6-3 and TRBJ2-1; 12 bases align to TRBD2. The germline gives CDR1 MNHEY, CDR2 SVGEGT. This CDR3 has 20 residues. V shed 4 bases and J 3 bases; nucleotides not matched to a gene: 16. The CDR3 here is CASSLLIRLAGGFNYNEQFF. The DNA for the CDR3 is TGTGCCAGCAGTTTACTTATCCGCCTAGCGGGGGGGTTTAACTACAATGAGCAGTTCTTC.

A single count supports this clone. This sequence joins TRBV6-5 and TRBJ2-7; 9 bases line up with TRBD2. J gave up 4 bases and V 8 bases, and 12 bases lay outside the gene matches. The CDR3 is 15 residues long. The germline gives CDR1 MNHEY, CDR2 SVGAGI. Here the CDR3 reads CASQIGAGGAYEQYF. CDR3 in DNA: TGTGCCAGCCAGATCGGAGCGGGAGGCGCGTACGAGCAGTACTTC.

The rearrangement links TRBV6-2 or TRBV6-3 to TRBJ2-5, with 9 bases matching TRBD2. The CDR3 contains 16 residues. V dropped 4 bases and J dropped 10; count of bases not matched to a gene: 16. The germline V gene encodes CDR1 MNHEY and CDR2 SVGEGT. CDR3 coding DNA: TGTGCCAGCAGTTTTTCTCGCGGGGGGGCGACTTTTGACCAGTACTTC. This codes for CASSFSRGGATFDQYF.

The chain is built from TRBV5-8 and TRBJ1-1, with unresolved D. The CDR3 contains 14 residues. Deletions cut 4 bases from V and 0 bases from J, with 10 bases between. Germline V gene sequence: CDR1 SGHTS, CDR2 YDEGEE. This CDR3 reads CASSPLSLNTEAFF. The CDR3, as DNA: TGTGCCAGCAGCCCTTTAAGCTTGAACACTGAAGCTTTCTTT.

This clone was picked up one time. The genes are TRBV2 and TRBJ2-7; D uncertain. Trimming pared 3 bases from V and 2 bases from J, leaving 8 bases between. CDR1 SNHLY and CDR2 FYNNEI come from the germline V gene. This CDR3 spans 13 amino acids. CDR3 sequence reads: CASSDTFTYEQYF. The CDR3 region has the DNA TGTGCCAGCAGTGATACTTTCACCTACGAGCAGTACTTC.

The V and J genes are TRBV19 and TRBJ1-5, with unresolved D. Germline CDR1 LNHDA, CDR2 SQIVND (reference sequence). The CDR3 runs 15 residues. V was pared by 4 bases and J by 5 bases, with 15 bases between. DNA for the CDR3: TGTGCCAGTAGTACCCGCGGGGTTTTGGATCAGCCCCAGCATTTT. It yields the protein CASSTRGVLDQPQHF. The full variable domain, with the rest looked up from reference TRBV19 and TRBJ1-5, is DGGITQSPKYLFRKEGQNVTLSCEQNLNHDAMYWYRQDPGQGLRLIYYSQIVNDFQKGDIAEGYSVSREKKESFPLTVTSAQKNPTAFYLCASSTRGVLDQPQHFGDGTRLSIL.

A remark on this clone: Other nucleotide sequences in the sample specify the same CDR3. The CDR3 DNA follows: TGCGCCAGCAGCTCTCGGTCCTACAATGAGCAGTTCTTC. Its translation: CASSSRSYNEQFF. The V gene is TRBV5-1, the J gene TRBJ2-1; D gene ambiguous. Germline V CDR1 and CDR2: SGHRS, YFSETQ. V shed 3 bases and J shed 1 base, with 5 bases lying between them. The CDR3 is 13 residues long.

The V call is TRBV7-9, the J call TRBJ1-1; D not resolved. Trimming left V 5 bases short and J 0 bases short, with 10 bases between. Germline values: CDR1 SEHNR, CDR2 FQNEAQ (reference sequence). This CDR3 contains 14 residues. CDR3 coding DNA: TGTGCCAGCAGCGCGGGATACATGAACACTGAAGCTTTCTTT. Translating it yields CASSAGYMNTEAFF.

J is TRBJ1-2 and V is TRBV7-2; the D is unclear. The CDR3 length is 11 residues. Between the trimmed V and J ends, which lost 4 bases and 7 bases, there was a span of 7 bases. CDR1 and CDR2 (germline): SGHTA, FQGNSA. The CDR3 loop reads CASSSPGGYTF. DNA for the CDR3: TGTGCCAGCAGCTCCCCGGGTGGCTACACCTTC.

The chain carries TRBV18 and TRBJ1-4; 8 bases are a match to TRBD1. This CDR3 region has 17 residues. CDR1 KGHSH and CDR2 LQKENI come from the germline V gene. Trimming took 1 base from V and 3 from J; bases not matched to a gene: 7. CDR3 region: CASSPRAAGQANEKLFF. The CDR3 DNA reads as TGTGCCAGCTCACCACGGGCCGCGGGACAGGCTAATGAAAAACTGTTTTTT.

The V and J genes are TRBV7-9 and TRBJ1-1; no clear D gene. Germline CDR1 and CDR2: SEHNR and FQNEAQ (reference sequence). The CDR3 sequence is 12 residues long. Trimming stripped 7 bases from V and 8 bases from J, with 14 bases between. The CDR3 spells CASNEAAVEAFF. CDR3 nucleotides: TGTGCCAGCAACGAGGCGGCGGTCGAAGCTTTCTTT.

The genes are TRBV6-5 and TRBJ1-1, with D possibly TRBD1 on 6 matching bases. Germline V gene data show CDR1 as MNHEY and CDR2 as SVGAGI. The CDR3 sequence is 14 residues long. Between the trimmed V and J ends, which lost 6 bases and 1 base, there was a span of 12 bases. The CDR3 bases are TGTGCCAGCAGGGACAGACCGAGGAACACTGAAGCTTTCTTT. It yields the protein CASRDRPRNTEAFF.

The chain has TRBV3-1 (or the pseudogene TRBV3-2) and TRBJ2-1; 9 bases are a match to TRBD2. The CDR3 totals 16 residues. V was clipped by 2 bases and J by 5 bases; unmatched bases: 7. In germline, CDR1 is LGHDT, CDR2 YNNKEL (reference sequence). CDR3 nucleotides: TGTGCCAGCAGCCAATCGGGACTAGCAGTGAACAATGAGCAGTTCTTC. It is translated as CASSQSGLAVNNEQFF.